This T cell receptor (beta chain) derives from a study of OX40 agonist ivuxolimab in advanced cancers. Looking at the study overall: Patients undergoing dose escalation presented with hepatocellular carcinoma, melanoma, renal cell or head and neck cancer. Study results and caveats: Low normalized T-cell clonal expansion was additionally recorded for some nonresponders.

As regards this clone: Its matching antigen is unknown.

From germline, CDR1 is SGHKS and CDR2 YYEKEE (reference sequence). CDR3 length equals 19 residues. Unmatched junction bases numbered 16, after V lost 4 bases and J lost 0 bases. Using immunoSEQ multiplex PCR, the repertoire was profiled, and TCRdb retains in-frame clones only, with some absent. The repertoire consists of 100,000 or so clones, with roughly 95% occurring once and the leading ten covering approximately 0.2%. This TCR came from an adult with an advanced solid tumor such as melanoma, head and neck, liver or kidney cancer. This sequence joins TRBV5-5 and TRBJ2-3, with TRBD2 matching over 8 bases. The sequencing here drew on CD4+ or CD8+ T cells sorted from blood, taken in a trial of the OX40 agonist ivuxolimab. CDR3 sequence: CASSQDRQLADPSTDTQYF. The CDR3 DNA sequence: TGTGCCAGCAGCCAAGATCGACAACTAGCGGATCCTAGCACAGATACGCAGTATTTT.